The rows below give T cell receptor beta chains drawn from one sample of a study of blood T cell repertoires in COVID-19. The repertoire was sequenced with immunoSEQ multiplex PCR; TCRdb's copy has only in-frame clones and lacks some. The top ten hold more than 1.5% of the sample, which has about 98,000 clones, roughly 89% seen once. Sequencing used peripheral blood. These receptors came from a woman aged 50 to 65 with COVID-19, enrolled during active disease. Both conserved end residues are part of each CDR3. Not every row has a clone size; where given, it reads once, few, many or a size class.

.	TRBV6-5	TRBJ1-1	CASTDGGAEAFF
.	TRBV6-4	TRBJ1-2	CAARQGDYGYTF
.	TRBV5-5	TRBJ2-7	CASSFSPGQSYEQYF
.	TRBV10-3	TRBJ1-2	CAITSRGTANYGYTF
.	TRBV11-2	TRBJ2-1	CASSLVPYTSGGAYEQFF
.	TRBV9	TRBJ1-1	CASSVEGGFGAFF
.	TRBV6-9	TRBJ1-1	CASSLRNTEAFF
.	TRBV10-3	TRBJ1-6	CAISESSLAGGTPYNSPLHF
.	TRBV14	TRBJ1-3	CASSQENILDTIYF
.	TRBV18	TRBJ1-5	CASADRGSSNQPQHF
.	TRBV12-5	TRBJ1-6	CASGFSSSPLHF
once	TRBV13	TRBJ1-1	CASSLGRGGANTEAFF
.	TRBV2	TRBJ1-5	CASSYRTGSNQPQHF
.	TRBV7-2	TRBJ2-5	CASSPPGAETQYF
once	TRBV7-9	TRBJ1-5	CASSTLGPHQPQHF
.	TRBV7-9	TRBJ2-7	CASSSQGHGTYEQYF
.	TRBV7-8	TRBJ2-5	CASSLRLAGRETQYF
.	TRBV7-6	TRBJ2-7	CASRISSGATYEQYF
.	TRBV7-2	TRBJ1-2	CASSLGGRALTNYGYTF
.	TRBV6-4	TRBJ2-3	CASSVGGGVADTQYF
.	TRBV30	TRBJ2-3	CAWSGTGGYGTDTQYF
.	TRBV10-2	TRBJ1-5	CASSWEQGGRPQHF
.	TRBV15	TRBJ1-5	CATSRGITDLNQPQHF
.	TRBV15	TRBJ2-1	CATSYRGWGEQFF
.	TRBV30	TRBJ2-1	CAWKDRSSYNEQFF
.	TRBV6-6	TRBJ1-6	CASSRERQGAVGGNSPLHF
.	TRBV7-2	TRBJ2-2	CASSLNGQRGKTGELFF
.	TRBV19	TRBJ1-1	CASSLGTITEAFF
.	TRBV9	TRBJ2-2	CASSPYGGGSTGELFF
.	TRBV12-1	TRBJ1-2	CASSFALGPYGYTF
once	TRBV28	TRBJ1-5	CASSLWDREKQPQHF
.	TRBV5-1	TRBJ1-2	CASSSTNHYGSYGYTF
.	TRBV6-2/TRBV6-3	TRBJ1-2	CASSLTGYGYTF
.	TRBV19	TRBJ1-1	CASSIGRGLNTEAFF
.	TRBV12-3/TRBV12-4	TRBJ1-1	CASSLFRGAEAFF
.	TRBV25-1	TRBJ2-2	CASSEKRLSNTGELFF
.	TRBV29-1	TRBJ2-1	CSVMGQTKNEQFF